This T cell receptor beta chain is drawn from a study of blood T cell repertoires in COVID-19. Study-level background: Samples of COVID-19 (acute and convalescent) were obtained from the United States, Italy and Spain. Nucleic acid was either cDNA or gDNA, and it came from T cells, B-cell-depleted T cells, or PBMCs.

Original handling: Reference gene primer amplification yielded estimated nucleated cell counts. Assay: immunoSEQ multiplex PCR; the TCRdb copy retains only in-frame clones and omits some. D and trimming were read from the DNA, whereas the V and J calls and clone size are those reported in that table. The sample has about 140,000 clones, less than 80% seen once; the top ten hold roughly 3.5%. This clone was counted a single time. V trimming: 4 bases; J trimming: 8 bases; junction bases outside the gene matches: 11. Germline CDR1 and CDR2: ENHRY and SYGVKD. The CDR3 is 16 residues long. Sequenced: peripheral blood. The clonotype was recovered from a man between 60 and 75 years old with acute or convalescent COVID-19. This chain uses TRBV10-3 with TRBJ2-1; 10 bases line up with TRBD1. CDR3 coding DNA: TGTGCCATCAGTGGCCTCCGGGACAGGGGTCGCGATGAGCAGTTCTTC. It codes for CAISGLRDRGRDEQFF.